This T cell receptor (beta chain) comes out of a study of blood T cells in healthy people across ages. Broader study findings: From one million sequenced T cells, diversity estimates were lower bounds.

Notes on this clonotype: The target antigen is unknown. One end of the junction does not line up with germline, which may come from a read error.

A second PCR, run for 7 to 11 cycles, used a sample-barcoded 5' primer plus a J-beta primer mix. Each of the cDNA molecules was tagged by a template-switch adaptor with 12 random nucleotides. TCRdb recomputed calls from the 5' RACE reads with MiXCR, one row per CDR3 protein. The table shows some 710,000 distinct CDR3 sequences, with around 45% occurring only once. The CDR3 is 15 amino acids. Per the germline V gene, CDR1 is DFQATT and CDR2 is SNEGSKA (reference sequence). RNA extraction gave at least 5.5 micrograms of total RNA per sample. Sequenced sample: blood. This TCR came from a man older than 75 in good health. The chain joins TRBV20-1 to TRBJ2-1; D might be TRBD2 (6 bases). The DNA for the CDR3 is TGCAGTGCTAGGCGGGACCCCTCCTCCTACAAGGAGCAGTTCTTC. This encodes CSARRDPSSYKEQFF.